Shown below are 12 T cell receptor beta chains from a single sample sequenced in a study of T cells in Graves' hyperthyroidism and ophthalmopathy. Amplification yielded TCR beta CDR3 regions, with RNA transcripts as the source. The HTBI primer set was used in a first-round RT-PCR of the TCR CDR3. TCRdb re-called the multiplex PCR reads with MiXCR, one entry per CDR3 protein. This sample has around 490,000 distinct CDR3 sequences; about 20% occur once, and the top ten carry less than 55%. Source material: blood. These receptors came from a man in his forties with Graves' ophthalmopathy.

This clonotype showed up many times. The chain employs TRBV12-3 or TRBV12-4 and TRBJ1-1; D remains unclear. The length of the CDR3 is 13 residues. Trimming left V 3 bases short and J 1 base short, with 6 bases between. CDR3 protein: CASSFGGNTEAFF. In DNA form, the CDR3 reads TGTGCCAGCAGTTTTGGAGGGAACACTGAAGCTTTCTTT.

The chain is built from TRBV9 and TRBJ2-5, with 8 bases identical to TRBD2. Trimming took 4 bases from V and 2 from J; bases not matched to a gene: 16. Germline CDR1 and CDR2: SGDLS and YYNGEE. This CDR3 region has 18 residues. The CDR3 DNA reads as TGTGCCAGCAGCTCGCCCCGATTTGAAACTAGCGGACAAGAGACCCAGTACTTC. It translates to CASSSPRFETSGQETQYF.

At least ten counts were recorded for this clonotype. The chain recombines TRBV12-3 or TRBV12-4 with TRBJ1-3; D uncertain. The CDR3 runs to 12 residues. The V gene lost 11 bases and the J gene lost 4 bases, with 12 bases spanning the gap. The CDR3 DNA reads as TGTGCCTTGACACCGATGGGAAACACCATATATTTT. Protein: CALTPMGNTIYF.

With regard to this clonotype: This clone may be a read error of a much larger clone one base away. No conserved phenylalanine or tryptophan ends this CDR3, so it is likely a read error. The CDR3 DNA follows: TGTGCCAGCAGCACTAAGGGGTATGGCTACACCCTC. Translating it yields CASSTKGYGYTL. V usage is TRBV3-1 and J usage is TRBJ1-2; the D gene is possibly TRBD1 (5 bases). This CDR3 is 12 amino acids long. V lost 5 bases to trimming and J lost 5 bases, with 9 bases between them. Germline V lookup: CDR1 LGHDT, CDR2 YNNKEL (reference sequence).

V gene TRBV20-1 combines with J gene TRBJ2-7, with 14 bases that match TRBD2. The CDR3 is 17 amino acids. The junction had 8 bases not matched to a gene; V was cut back by 1 base and J by 3 bases. CDR1 is DFQATT, CDR2 SNEGSKA, per germline (reference sequence). The CDR3 bases are TGCAGTGCTAGAGCCGGGACTAGCGGGGGCCTGGGCTACGAGCAGTACTTC. This translates into CSARAGTSGGLGYEQYF.

In its sample, this clonotype was seen many times. This rearrangement joins TRBV6-1 to TRBJ2-7; TRBD1 matches at 8 bases. V was clipped by 6 bases and J by 7 bases; unmatched bases: 2. Looked up from germline, CDR1 is MNHNS and CDR2 is SASEGT. CDR3 length: 11 residues. CDR3 loop: CASSRDREQYF. The CDR3 DNA reads as TGTGCCAGCAGCCGGGACAGGGAGCAGTACTTC.

The sample holds many counts of this clonotype. The chain combines TRBV28 with TRBJ2-1, with D maybe TRBD2 (6 bases). V was cut by 7 bases and J by 0 bases, with 13 bases left in between. The germline V gene encodes CDR1 MDHEN and CDR2 SYDVKM. The CDR3 has 15 residues. The DNA of the CDR3 is TGTGCCAGCACTCCCGTCGGGGGCTCCTACAATGAGCAGTTCTTC. Translating it yields CASTPVGGSYNEQFF.

The gene calls are TRBV19 and TRBJ2-1, with 10 bases lining up with TRBD2. The trim removed 6 bases at V and 0 bases at J, leaving 2 bases unmatched. CDR1 and CDR2 from the germline V gene are LNHDA and SQIVND (reference sequence). The CDR3 is 15 amino acids. The CDR3: CASSGLAVSYNEQFF. In DNA form, the CDR3 reads TGTGCCAGTAGCGGACTAGCGGTCTCCTACAATGAGCAGTTCTTC.

In its sample, this clonotype was seen a few times. This sequence joins TRBV5-1 and TRBJ1-1; 9 bases line up with TRBD1. The V gene end was trimmed by 4 bases and the J gene end by 5 bases; junction bases not matched to a gene: 9. The CDR3 consists of 15 residues. The germline V gene encodes CDR1 SGHRS and CDR2 YFSETQ. CDR3 coding DNA: TGCGCCAGCAGCCTAACCGGGACAGGGCAAACTGAAGCTTTCTTT. Translation gives CASSLTGTGQTEAFF.

This clonotype was detected ten times or more. The chain employs TRBV6-5 and TRBJ2-1; 7 nucleotides line up with TRBD2. The CDR3 consists of 14 residues. The germline gives CDR1 MNHEY, CDR2 SVGAGI. J lost 8 bases, V lost 0 bases, and 4 bases had no gene match. The CDR3 DNA reads as TGTGCCAGCAGTTACTCGACGGGGAGGGATGAGCAGTTCTTC. It translates to CASSYSTGRDEQFF.

This clonotype has more than one count but fewer than ten. A read error may account for a junction end that differs from germline. The V gene is TRBV4-1, the J gene TRBJ2-4; a possible D gene is TRBD2 (5 bases). Germline V lookup: CDR1 MGHRA, CDR2 YSYEKL. This CDR3 region has 16 residues. CDR3 in DNA: TGTGCCAGCAGCCAGGTACCACACGGGGAGCGCAACATTCAGTACTTC. Translation gives CASSQVPHGERNIQYF.

The sample holds a few counts of this clonotype. The chain recombines TRBV19 with TRBJ2-7; TRBD2 matches 12 bases. This CDR3 contains 18 residues. CDR1 and CDR2 (germline): LNHDA, SQIVND (reference sequence). V was clipped by 3 bases and J by 4 bases; unmatched bases: 13. The CDR3 region has the DNA TGTGCCAGTAGTATTTCGTCTGCGGGGACTAGCGGGCGATACGAGCAGTACTTC. Its translation: CASSISSAGTSGRYEQYF. Together with reference TRBV19 and TRBJ2-7, the CDR3 gives the full variable domain: DGGITQSPKYLFRKEGQNVTLSCEQNLNHDAMYWYRQDPGQGLRLIYYSQIVNDFQKGDIAEGYSVSREKKESFPLTVTSAQKNPTAFYLCASSISSAGTSGRYEQYFGPGTRLTVT.